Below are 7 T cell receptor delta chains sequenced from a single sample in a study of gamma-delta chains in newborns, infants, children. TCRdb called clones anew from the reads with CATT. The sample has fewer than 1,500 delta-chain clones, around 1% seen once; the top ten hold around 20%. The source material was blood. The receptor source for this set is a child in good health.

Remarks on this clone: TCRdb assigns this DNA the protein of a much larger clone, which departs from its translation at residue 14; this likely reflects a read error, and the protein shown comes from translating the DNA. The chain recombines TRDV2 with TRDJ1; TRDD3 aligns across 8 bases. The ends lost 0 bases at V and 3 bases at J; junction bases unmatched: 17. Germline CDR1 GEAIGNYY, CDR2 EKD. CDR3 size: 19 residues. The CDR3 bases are TGTGCCTGTGACACCGTCCTCCCCCCAACTGGGGGTTTAGCCGATAAACTCATCTTT. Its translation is CACDTVLPPTGGLADKLIF.

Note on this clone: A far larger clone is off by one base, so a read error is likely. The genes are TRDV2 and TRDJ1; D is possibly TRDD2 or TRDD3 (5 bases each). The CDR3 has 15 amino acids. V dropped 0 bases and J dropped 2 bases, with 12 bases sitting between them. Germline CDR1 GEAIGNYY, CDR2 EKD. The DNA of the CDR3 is TGTGCCTGTGACACCCCTACTGGATGGACCGATAAACTCATCTTT. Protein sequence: CACDTPTGWTDKLIF.

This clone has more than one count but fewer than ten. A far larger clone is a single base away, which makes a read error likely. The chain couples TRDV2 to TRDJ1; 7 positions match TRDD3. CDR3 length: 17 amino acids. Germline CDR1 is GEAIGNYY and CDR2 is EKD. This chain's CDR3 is CAGDPLGGSIYTDKLIF. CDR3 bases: TGTGCCGGTGACCCCTTAGGGGGATCCATCTACACCGATAAACTCATCTTT.

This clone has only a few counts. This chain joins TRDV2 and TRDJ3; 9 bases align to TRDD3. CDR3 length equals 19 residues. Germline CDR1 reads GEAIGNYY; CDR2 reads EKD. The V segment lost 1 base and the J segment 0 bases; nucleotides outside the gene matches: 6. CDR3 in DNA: TGTGCCTGTGACACGCTACTGGGGGACCGCTCCTGGGACACCCGACAGATGTTTTTC. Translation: CACDTLLGDRSWDTRQMFF.

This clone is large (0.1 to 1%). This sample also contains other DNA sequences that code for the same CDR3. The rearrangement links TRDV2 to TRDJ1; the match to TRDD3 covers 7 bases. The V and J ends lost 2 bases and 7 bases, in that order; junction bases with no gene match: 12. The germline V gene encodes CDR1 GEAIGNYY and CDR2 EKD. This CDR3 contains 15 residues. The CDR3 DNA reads TGTGCCTGTGACAGTCTGGGGGGCTCAGGGACTAAACTCATCTTT. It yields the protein CACDSLGGSGTKLIF.

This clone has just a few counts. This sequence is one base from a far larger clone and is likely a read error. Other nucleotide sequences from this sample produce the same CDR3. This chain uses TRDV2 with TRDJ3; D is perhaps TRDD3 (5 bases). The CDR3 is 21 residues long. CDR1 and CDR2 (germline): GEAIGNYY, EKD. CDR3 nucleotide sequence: TGTGCCTGTGACACCGTCGGACCAGGGGGGCCTAGCTCCTGGGACACCCGTCAGATGTTTTTC. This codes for CACDTVGPGGPSSWDTRQMFF.

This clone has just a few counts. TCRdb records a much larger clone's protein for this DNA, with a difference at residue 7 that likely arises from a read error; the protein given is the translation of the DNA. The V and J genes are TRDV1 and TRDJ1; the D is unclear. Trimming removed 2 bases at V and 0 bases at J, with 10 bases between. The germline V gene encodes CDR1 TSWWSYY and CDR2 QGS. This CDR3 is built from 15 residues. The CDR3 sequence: CALGELWKHTDKLIF. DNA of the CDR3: TGTGCTCTTGGGGAATTGTGGAAACACACCGATAAACTCATCTTT.